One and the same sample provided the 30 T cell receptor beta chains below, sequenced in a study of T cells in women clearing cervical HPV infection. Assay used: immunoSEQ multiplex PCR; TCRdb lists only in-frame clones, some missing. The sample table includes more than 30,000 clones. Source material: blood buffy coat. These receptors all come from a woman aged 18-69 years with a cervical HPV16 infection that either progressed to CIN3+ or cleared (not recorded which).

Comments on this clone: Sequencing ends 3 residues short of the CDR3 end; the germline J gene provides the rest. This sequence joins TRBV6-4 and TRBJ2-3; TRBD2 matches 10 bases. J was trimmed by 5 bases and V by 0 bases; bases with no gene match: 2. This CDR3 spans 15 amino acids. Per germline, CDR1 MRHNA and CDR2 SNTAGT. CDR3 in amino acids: CASSDSSGGGDTQYF. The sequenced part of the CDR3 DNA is TGTGCCAGCAGTGACTCGAGCGGGGGGGGAGATACG.

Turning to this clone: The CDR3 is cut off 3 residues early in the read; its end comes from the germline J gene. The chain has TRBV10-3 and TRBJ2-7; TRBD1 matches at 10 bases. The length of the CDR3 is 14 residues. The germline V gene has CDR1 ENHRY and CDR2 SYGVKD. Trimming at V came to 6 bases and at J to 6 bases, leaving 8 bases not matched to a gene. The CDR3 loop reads CAIRDGTGAVEQYF. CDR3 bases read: TGTGCCATCAGGGACGGGACAGGGGCAGTCGAG.

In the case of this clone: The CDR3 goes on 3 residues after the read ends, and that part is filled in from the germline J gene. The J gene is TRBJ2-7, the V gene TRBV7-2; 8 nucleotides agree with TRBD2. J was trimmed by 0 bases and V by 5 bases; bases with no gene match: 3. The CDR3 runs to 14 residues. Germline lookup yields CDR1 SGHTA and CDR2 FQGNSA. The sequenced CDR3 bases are TGTGCCAGCAGCCCAGGACTAGCCTCCTACGAG. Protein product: CASSPGLASYE. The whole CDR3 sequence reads CASSPGLASYEQYF.

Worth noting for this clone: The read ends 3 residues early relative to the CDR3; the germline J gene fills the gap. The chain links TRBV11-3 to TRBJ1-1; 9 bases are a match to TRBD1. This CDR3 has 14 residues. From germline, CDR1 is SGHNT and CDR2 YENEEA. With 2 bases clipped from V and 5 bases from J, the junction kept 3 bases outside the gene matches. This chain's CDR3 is CASSLRQGGTEAFF. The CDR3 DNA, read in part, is TGTGCCAGCAGCTTAAGACAGGGGGGTACTGAA.

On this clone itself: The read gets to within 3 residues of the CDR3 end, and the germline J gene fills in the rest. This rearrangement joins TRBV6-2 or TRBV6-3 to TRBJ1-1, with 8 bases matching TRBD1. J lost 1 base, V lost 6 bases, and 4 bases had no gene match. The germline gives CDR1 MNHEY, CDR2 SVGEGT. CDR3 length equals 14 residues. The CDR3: CASRPGGANTEAFF. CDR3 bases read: TGTGCCAGCAGGCCAGGGGGCGCGAACACTGAA.

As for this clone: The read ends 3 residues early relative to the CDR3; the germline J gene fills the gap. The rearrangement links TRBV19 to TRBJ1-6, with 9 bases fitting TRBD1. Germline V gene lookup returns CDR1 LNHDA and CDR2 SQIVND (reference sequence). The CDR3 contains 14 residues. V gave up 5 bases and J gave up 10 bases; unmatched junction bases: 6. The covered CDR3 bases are TGTGCCAGTAGTGAGGGGACAGGGCGCTCACCC. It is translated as CASSEGTGRSP. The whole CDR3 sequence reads CASSEGTGRSPLHF.

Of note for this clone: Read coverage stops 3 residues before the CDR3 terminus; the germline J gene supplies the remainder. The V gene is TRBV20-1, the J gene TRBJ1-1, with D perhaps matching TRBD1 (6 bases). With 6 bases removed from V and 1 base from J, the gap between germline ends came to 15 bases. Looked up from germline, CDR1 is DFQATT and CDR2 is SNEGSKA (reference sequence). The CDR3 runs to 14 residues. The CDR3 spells CSARRGNGNTEAFF. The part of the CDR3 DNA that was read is TGCAGTGCCCGGAGGGGGAACGGGAACACTGAA.

The sequenced part of the CDR3 DNA is TGTGCCAGCAGTGCGGGACTAGCGGGGATTGAGACG. Amino acids: CASSAGLAGIET. The full CDR3 protein is CASSAGLAGIETQYF. The genes are TRBV6-2 or TRBV6-3 and TRBJ2-3, with 13 nucleotides matching TRBD2. Sequencing ends 3 residues short of the CDR3 end; the germline J gene provides the rest. Germline CDR1 MNHEY, CDR2 SVGEGT. The CDR3 spans 15 residues.

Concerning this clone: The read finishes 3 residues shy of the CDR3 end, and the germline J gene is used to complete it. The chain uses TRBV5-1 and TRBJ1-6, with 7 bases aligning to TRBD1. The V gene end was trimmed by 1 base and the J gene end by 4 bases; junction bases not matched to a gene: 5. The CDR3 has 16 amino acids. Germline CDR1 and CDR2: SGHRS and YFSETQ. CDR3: CASSLRGTEYNSPLHF. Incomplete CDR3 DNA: TGCGCCAGCAGCTTGAGGGGGACAGAGTATAATTCACCC.

The sequenced CDR3 bases are TGCGCCAGCAGCCTCCTTGGAGCGGGGACAGATACG. It specifies CASSLLGAGTDT. The full CDR3 sequence reads CASSLLGAGTDTQYF. The chain employs TRBV4-1 and TRBJ2-3; TRBD2 matches 7 bases. The CDR3 end falls 3 residues outside the read, so it is completed with the germline J gene. Unmatched junction bases numbered 7, after V lost 4 bases and J lost 3 bases. This CDR3 contains 15 residues. CDR1 is MGHRA and CDR2 is YSYEKL in the germline V gene.

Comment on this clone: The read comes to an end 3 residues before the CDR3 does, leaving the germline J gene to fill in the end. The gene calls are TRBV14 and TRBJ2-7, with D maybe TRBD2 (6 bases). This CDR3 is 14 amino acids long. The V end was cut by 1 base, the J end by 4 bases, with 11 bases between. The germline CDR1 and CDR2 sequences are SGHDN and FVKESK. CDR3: CASSQVSGPYEQYF. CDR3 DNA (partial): TGTGCCAGCAGCCAAGTTAGCGGACCTTACGAG.

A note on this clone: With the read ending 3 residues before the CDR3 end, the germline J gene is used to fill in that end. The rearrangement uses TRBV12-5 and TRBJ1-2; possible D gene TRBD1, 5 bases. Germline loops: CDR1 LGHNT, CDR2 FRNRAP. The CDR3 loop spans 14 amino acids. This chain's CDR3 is CASGLGGGPETYTF. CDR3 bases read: TGTGCTAGTGGCCTCGGCGGGGGTCCAGAGACC.

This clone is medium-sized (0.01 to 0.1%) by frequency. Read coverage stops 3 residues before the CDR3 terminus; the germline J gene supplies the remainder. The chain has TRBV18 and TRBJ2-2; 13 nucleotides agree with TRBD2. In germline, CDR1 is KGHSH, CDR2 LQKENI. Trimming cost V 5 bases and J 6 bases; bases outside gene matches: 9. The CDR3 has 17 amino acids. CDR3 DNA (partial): TGTGCCAGCTCAGCCACTAGCGGGGGGGCCGACGCCGGGGAG. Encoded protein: CASSATSGGADAGE. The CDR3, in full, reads CASSATSGGADAGELFF. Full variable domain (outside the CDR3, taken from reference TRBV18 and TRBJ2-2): NAGVMQNPRHLVRRRGQEARLRCSPMKGHSHVYWYRQLPEEGLKFMVYLQKENIIDESGMPKERFSAEFPKEGPSILRIQQVVRGDSAAYFCASSATSGGADAGELFFGEGSRLTVL.

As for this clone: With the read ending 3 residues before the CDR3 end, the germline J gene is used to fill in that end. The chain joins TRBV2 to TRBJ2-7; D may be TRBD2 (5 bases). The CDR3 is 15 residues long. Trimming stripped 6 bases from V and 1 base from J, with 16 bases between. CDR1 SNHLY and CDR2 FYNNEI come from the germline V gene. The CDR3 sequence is CASRIDSKRSYEQYF. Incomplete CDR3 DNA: TGTGCCAGCAGGATTGACTCAAAGCGGTCCTACGAG.

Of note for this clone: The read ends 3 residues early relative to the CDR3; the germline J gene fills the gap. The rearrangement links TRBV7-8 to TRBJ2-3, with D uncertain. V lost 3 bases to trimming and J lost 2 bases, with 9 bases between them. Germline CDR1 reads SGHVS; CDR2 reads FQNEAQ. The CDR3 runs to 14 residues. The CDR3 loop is CASSFGRLTDTQYF. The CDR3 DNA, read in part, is TGTGCCAGCAGCTTTGGCAGGCTCACAGATACG.

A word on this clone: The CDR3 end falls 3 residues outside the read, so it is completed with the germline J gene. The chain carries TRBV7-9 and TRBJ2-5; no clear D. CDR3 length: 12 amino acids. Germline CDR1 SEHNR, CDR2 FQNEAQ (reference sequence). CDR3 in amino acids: CASSSTTDTQYF. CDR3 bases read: TGTGCCAGCAGCTCGACCACAGATACC.

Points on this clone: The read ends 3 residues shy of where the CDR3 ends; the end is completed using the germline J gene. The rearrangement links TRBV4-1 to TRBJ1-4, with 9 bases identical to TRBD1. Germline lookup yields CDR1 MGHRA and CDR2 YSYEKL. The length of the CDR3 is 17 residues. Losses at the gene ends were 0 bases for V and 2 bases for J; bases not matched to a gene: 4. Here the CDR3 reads CASSQDRDRGTNEKLFF. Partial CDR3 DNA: TGCGCCAGCAGCCAAGATAGAGACAGGGGGACTAATGAAAAA.

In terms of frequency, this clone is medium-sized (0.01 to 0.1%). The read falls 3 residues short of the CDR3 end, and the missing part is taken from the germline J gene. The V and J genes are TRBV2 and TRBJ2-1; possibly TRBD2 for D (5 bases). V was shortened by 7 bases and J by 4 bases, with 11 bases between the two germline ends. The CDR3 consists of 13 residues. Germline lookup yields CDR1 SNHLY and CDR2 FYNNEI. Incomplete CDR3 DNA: TGTGCCAGCACGATAGGACTTTACAATGAG. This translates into CASTIGLYNE. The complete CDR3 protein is CASTIGLYNEQFF.

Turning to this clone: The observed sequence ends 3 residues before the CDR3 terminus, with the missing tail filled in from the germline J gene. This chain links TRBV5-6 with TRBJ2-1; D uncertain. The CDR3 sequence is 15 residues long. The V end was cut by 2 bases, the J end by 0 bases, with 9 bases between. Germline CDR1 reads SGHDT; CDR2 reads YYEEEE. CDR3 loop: CASSFRHHSYNEQFF. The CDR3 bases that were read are TGTGCCAGCAGCTTTCGACACCACTCCTACAATGAG.

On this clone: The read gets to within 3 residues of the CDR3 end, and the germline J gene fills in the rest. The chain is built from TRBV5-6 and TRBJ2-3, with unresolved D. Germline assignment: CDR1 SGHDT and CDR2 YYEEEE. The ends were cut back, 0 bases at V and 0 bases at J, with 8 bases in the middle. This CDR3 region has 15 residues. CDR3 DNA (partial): TGTGCCAGCAGCTTGGGCCTATCTAGCACAGATACG. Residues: CASSLGLSSTDT. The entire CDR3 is CASSLGLSSTDTQYF.

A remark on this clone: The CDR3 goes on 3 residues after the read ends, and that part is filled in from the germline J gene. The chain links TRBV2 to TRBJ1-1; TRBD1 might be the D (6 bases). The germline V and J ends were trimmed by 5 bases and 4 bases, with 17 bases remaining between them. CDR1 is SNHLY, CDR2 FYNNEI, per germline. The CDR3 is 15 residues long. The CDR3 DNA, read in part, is TGTGCCAGCAGTCAACAGGGAGGGTCGGGCACTGAA. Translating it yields CASSQQGGSGTE. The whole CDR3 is CASSQQGGSGTEAFF.

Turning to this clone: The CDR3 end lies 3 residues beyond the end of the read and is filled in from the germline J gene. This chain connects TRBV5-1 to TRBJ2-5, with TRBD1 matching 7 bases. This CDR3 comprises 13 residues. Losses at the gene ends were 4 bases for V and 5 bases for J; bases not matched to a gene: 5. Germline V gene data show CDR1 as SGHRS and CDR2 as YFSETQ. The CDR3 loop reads CASSPGGRETQYF. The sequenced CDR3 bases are TGCGCCAGCAGCCCAGGGGGTCGGGAGACC.

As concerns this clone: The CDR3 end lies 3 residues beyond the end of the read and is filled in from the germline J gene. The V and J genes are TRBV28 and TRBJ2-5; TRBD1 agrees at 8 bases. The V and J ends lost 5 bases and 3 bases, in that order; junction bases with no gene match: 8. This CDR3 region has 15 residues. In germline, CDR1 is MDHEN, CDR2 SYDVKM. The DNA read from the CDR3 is TGTGCCAGCAGTCTCAGGGGGCTAAACAAAGAGACC. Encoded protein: CASSLRGLNKET. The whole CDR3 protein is CASSLRGLNKETQYF.

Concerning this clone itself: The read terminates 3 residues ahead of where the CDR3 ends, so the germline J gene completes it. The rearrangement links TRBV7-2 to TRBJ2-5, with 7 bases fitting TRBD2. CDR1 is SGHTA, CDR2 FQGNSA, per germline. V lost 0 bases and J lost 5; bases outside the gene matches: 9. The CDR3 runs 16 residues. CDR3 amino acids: CASSLAGTTVRETQYF. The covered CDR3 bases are TGTGCCAGCAGCTTAGCGGGGACTACCGTCCGGGAGACC.

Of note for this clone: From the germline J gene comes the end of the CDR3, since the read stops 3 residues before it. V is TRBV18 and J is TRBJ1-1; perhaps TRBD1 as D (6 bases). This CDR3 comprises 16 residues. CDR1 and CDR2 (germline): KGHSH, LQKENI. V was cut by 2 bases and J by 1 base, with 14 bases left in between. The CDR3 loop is CASSPGPGARNTEAFF. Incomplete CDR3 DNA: TGTGCCAGCTCACCAGGCCCAGGGGCCAGGAACACTGAA. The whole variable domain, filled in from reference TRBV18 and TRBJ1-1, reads NAGVMQNPRHLVRRRGQEARLRCSPMKGHSHVYWYRQLPEEGLKFMVYLQKENIIDESGMPKERFSAEFPKEGPSILRIQQVVRGDSAAYFCASSPGPGARNTEAFFGQGTRLTVV.

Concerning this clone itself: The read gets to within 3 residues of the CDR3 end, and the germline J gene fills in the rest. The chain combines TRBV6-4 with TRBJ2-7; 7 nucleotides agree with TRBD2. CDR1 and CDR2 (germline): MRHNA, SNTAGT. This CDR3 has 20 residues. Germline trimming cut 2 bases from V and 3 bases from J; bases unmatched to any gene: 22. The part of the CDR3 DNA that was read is TGTGCCAGCAGTGACCCGGACGGTCCTAGCGGAGGGGCGGGGGACTACGAG. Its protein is CASSDPDGPSGGAGDYE. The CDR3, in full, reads CASSDPDGPSGGAGDYEQYF.

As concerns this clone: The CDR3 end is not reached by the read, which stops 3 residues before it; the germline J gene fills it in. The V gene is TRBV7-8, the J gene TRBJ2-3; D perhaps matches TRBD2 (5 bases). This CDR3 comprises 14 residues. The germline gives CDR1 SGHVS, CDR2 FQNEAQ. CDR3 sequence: CASSTRGLQETQYF. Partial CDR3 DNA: TGTGCCAGCAGCACCCGTGGACTCCAAGAGACG.

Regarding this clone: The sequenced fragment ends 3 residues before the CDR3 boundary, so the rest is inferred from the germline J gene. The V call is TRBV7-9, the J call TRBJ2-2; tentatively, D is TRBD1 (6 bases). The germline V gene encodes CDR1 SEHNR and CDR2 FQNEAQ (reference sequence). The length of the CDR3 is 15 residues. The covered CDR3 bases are TGTGCCAGCAGCACATCTATGCAGGGGAGTGAAAAG. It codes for CASSTSMQGSEK. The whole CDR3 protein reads CASSTSMQGSEKLFF. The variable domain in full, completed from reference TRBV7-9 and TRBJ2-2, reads DTGVSQNPRHKITKRGQNVTFRCDPISEHNRLYWYRQTLGQGPEFLTYFQNEAQLEKSRLLSDRFSAERPKGSFSTLEIQRTEQGDSAMYLCASSTSMQGSEKLFFGEGSRLTVL.

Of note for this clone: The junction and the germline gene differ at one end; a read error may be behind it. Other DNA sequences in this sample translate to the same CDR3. CDR3 DNA (partial): TGTGCCAGTAGTATAGCCGGACAGGGGATTTCTGGAAACACG. It encodes CASSIAGQGISGNT. The whole CDR3 region reads CASSIAGQGISGNTIYF. V gene TRBV19 combines with J gene TRBJ1-3, with 9 bases that match TRBD1. The missing CDR3 end, 3 residues past where the read stops, is filled in from the germline J gene. CDR3 size: 17 residues. Germline-derived CDR1 and CDR2 are LNHDA and SQIVND (reference sequence).

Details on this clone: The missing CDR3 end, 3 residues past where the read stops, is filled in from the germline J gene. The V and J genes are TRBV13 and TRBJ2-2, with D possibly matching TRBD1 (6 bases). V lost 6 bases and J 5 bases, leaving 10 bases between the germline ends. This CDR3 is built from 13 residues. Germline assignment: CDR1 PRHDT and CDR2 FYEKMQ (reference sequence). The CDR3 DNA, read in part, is TGTGCCAGCAGTTTGGACAGAACCGGGGAG. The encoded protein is CASSLDRTGE. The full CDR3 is CASSLDRTGELFF.